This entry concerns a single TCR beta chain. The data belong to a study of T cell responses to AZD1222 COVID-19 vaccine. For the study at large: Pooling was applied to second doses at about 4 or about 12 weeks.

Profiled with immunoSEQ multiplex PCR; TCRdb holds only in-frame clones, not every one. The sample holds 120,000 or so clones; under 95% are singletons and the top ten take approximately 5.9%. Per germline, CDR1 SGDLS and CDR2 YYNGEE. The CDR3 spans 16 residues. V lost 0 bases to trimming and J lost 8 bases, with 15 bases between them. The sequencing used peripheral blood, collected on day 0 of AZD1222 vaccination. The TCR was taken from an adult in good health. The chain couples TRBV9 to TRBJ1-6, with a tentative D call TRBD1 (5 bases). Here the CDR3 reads CASSVEGTQNHSPLHF. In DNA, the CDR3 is TGTGCCAGCAGCGTAGAAGGGACCCAAAATCATTCACCCCTCCACTTT.